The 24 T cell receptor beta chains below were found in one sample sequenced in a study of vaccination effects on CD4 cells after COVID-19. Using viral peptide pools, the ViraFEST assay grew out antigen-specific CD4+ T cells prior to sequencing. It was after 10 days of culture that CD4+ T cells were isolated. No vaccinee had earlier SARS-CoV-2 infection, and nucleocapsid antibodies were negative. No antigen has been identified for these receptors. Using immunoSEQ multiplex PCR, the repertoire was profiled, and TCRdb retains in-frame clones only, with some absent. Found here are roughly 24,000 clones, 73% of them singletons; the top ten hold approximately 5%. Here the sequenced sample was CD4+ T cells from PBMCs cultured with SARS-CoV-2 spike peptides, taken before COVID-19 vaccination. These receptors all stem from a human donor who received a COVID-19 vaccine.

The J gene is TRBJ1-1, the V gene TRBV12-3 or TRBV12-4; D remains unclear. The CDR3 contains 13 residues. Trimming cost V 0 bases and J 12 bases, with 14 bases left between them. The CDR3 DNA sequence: TGTGCCAGCAGTTTAGCCATCATGGGTCTACCTTTCTTT. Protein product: CASSLAIMGLPFF.

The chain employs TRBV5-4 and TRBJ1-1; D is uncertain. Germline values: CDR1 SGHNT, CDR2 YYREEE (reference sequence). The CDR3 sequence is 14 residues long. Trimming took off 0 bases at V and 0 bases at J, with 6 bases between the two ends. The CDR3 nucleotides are TGTGCCAGCAGCTTGGACAGATTGAACACTGAAGCTTTCTTT. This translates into CASSLDRLNTEAFF.

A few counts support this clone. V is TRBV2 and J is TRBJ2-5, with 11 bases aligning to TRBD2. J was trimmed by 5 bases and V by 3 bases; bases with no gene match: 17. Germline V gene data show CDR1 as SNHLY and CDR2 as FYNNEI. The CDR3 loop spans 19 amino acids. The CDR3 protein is CASSDLALGLAVPGETQYF. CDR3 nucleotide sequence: TGTGCCAGCAGTGATCTAGCCCTGGGACTAGCGGTACCCGGGGAGACCCAGTACTTC.

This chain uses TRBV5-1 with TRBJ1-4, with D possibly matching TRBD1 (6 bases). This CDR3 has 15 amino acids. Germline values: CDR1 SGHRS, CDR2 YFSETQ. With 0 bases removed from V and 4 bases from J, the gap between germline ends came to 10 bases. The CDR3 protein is CASSLVGGLNEKLFF. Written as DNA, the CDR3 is TGCGCCAGCAGCTTGGTTGGGGGCCTTAATGAAAAACTGTTTTTT.

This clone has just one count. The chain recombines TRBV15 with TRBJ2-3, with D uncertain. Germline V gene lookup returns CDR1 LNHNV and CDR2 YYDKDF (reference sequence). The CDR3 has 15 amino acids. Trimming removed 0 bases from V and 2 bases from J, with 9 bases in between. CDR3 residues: CATSRDYYATDTQYF. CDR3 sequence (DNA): TGTGCCACCAGCAGAGACTACTATGCCACAGATACGCAGTATTTT.

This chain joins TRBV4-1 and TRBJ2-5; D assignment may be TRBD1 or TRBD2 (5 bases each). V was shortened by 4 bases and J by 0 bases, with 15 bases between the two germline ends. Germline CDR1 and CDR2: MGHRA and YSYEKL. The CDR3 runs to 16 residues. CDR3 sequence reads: CASSRGTGVYQETQYF. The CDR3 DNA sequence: TGCGCCAGCAGCCGAGGGACCGGGGTTTACCAAGAGACCCAGTACTTC.

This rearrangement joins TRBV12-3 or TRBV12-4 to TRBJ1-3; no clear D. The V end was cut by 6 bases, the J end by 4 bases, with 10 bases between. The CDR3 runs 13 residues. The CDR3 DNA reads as TGTGCCAGCAGGACACCTCCCGGAAACACCATATATTTT. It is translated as CASRTPPGNTIYF.

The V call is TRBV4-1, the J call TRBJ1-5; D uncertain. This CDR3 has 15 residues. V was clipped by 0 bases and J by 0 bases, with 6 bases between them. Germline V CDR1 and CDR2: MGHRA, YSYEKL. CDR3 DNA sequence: TGCGCCAGCAGCCAAGAGATATATAGCAATCAGCCCCAGCATTTT. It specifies CASSQEIYSNQPQHF.

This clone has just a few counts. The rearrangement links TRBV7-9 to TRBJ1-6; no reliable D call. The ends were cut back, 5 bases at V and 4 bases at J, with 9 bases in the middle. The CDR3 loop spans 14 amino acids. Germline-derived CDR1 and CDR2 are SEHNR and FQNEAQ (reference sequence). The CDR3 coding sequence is TGTGCCAGCAGCGTTGAACAGTATAATTCACCCCTCCACTTT. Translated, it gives CASSVEQYNSPLHF.

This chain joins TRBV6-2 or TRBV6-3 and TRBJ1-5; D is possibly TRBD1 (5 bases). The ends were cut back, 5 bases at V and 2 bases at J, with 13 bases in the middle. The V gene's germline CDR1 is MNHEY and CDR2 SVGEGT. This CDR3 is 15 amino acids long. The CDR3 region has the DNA TGTGCCAGCAGTACTAGGGTGGGGGGCAATCAGCCCCAGCATTTT. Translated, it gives CASSTRVGGNQPQHF.

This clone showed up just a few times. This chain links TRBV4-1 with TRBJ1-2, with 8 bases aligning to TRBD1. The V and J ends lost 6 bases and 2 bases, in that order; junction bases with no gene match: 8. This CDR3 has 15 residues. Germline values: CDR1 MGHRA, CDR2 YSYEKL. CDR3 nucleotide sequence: TGCGCCAGCAGGGACAGGGCCGGCTTGAACTATGGCTACACCTTC. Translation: CASRDRAGLNYGYTF.

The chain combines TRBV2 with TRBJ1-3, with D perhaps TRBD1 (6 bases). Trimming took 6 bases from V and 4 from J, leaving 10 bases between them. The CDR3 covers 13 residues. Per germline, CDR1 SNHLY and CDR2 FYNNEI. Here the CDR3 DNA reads TGTGCCAGCAGCCCAGACAGGGGAAACACCATATATTTT. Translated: CASSPDRGNTIYF. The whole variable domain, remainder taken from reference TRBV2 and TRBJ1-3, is EPEVTQTPSHQVTQMGQEVILRCVPISNHLYFYWYRQILGQKVEFLVSFYNNEISEKSEIFDDQFSVERPDGSNFTLKIRSTKLEDSAMYFCASSPDRGNTIYFGEGSWLTVV.

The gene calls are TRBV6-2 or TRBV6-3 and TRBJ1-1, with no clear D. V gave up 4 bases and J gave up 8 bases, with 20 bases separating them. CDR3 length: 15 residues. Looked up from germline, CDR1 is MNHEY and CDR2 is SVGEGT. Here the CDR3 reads CASSSLRDRFSEAFF. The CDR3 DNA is TGTGCCAGCAGTTCACTTCGAGATCGATTCAGCGAAGCTTTCTTT.

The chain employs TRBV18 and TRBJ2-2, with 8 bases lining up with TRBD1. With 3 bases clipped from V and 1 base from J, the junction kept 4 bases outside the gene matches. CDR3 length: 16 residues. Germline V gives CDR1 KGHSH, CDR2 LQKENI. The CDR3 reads CASSPGQVQNTGELFF. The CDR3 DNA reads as TGTGCCAGCTCACCGGGACAGGTCCAGAACACCGGGGAGCTGTTTTTT. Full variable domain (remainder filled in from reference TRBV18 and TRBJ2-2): NAGVMQNPRHLVRRRGQEARLRCSPMKGHSHVYWYRQLPEEGLKFMVYLQKENIIDESGMPKERFSAEFPKEGPSILRIQQVVRGDSAAYFCASSPGQVQNTGELFFGEGSRLTVL.

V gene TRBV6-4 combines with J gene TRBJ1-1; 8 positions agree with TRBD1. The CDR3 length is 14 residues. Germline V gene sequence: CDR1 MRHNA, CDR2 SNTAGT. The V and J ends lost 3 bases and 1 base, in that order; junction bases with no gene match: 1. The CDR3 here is CASSETGGNTEAFF. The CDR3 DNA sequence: TGTGCCAGCAGTGAAACAGGGGGGAACACTGAAGCTTTCTTT.

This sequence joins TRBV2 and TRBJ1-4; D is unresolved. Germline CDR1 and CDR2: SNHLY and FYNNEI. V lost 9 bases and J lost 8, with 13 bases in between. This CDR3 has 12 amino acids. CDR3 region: CASVGTSEKLFF. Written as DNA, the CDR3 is TGTGCCAGTGTGGGTACAAGCGAAAAACTGTTTTTT.

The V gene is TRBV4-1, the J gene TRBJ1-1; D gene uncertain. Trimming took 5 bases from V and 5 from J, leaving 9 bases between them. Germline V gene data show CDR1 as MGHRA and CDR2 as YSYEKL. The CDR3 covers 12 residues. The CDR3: CASSNLRTEAFF. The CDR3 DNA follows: TGCGCCAGCAGCAACCTACGGACTGAAGCTTTCTTT.

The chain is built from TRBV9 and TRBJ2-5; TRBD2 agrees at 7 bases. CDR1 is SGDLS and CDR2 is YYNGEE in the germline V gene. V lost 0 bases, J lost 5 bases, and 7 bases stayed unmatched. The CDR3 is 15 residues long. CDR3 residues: CASSVGISGLETQYF. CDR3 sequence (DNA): TGTGCCAGCAGCGTAGGTATTAGCGGGCTTGAGACCCAGTACTTC.

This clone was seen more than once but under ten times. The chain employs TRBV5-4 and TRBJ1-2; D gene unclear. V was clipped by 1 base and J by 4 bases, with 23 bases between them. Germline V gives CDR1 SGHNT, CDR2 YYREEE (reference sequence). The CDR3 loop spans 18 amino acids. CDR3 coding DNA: TGTGCCAGCAGCTTGTTAGTCCGTTTAAACACGCATCGCTATGGCTACACCTTC. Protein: CASSLLVRLNTHRYGYTF.

The CDR3 is CASSGSFRTGTYEQYF. CDR3 sequence (DNA): TGTGCCAGCAGTGGAAGCTTTAGGACAGGGACCTACGAGCAGTACTTC. V and J are TRBV6-1 and TRBJ2-7, with 8 bases matching TRBD1. With V trimmed by 4 bases and J by 2 bases, 10 bases remained unmatched. Germline V gene lookup returns CDR1 MNHNS and CDR2 SASEGT. This CDR3 is 16 amino acids long.

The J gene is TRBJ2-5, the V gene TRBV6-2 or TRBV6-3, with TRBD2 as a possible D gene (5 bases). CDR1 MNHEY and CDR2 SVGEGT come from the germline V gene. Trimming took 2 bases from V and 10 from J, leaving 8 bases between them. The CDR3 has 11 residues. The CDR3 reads CASSYGRDQYF. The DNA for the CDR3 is TGTGCCAGCAGTTACGGGAGAGACCAGTACTTC.

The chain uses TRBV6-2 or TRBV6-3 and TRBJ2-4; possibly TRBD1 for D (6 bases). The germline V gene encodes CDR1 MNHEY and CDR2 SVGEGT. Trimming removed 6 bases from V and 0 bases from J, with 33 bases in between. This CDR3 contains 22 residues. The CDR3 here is CASSHPGASLLSPKLAKNIQYF. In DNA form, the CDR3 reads TGTGCCAGCAGCCACCCAGGGGCATCTCTACTAAGCCCTAAACTAGCCAAAAACATTCAGTACTTC.

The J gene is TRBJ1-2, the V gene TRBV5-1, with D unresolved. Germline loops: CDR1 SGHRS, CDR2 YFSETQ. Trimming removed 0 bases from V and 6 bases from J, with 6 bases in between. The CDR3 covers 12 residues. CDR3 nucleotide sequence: TGCGCCAGCAGCTTGGTTGGTGATGGCTACACCTTC. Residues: CASSLVGDGYTF.

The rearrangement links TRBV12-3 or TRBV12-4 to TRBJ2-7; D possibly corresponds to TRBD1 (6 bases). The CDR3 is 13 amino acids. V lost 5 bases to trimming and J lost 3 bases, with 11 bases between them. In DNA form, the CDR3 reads TGTGCCAGCAGTCGTACAGGGAGCTACGAGCAGTACTTC. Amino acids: CASSRTGSYEQYF.